Below, 23 T cell receptor beta chains from the same sample are listed, as sequenced in a study of blood T cell repertoires in COVID-19. Data came from immunoSEQ multiplex PCR; TCRdb stores just in-frame clones and leaves some out. The sample holds some 150,000 clones, about 91% seen once. Sequencing was done on a sample of peripheral blood. The receptors derive from a woman aged 55-69 years who had recovered from COVID-19.

As for this clone: A read error may account for a junction end that differs from germline. The chain has TRBV6-5 and TRBJ2-7; D remains unclear. Germline loops: CDR1 MNHEY, CDR2 SVGAGI. This CDR3 comprises 14 residues. The CDR3 is CASRITLSSYEQYF. The CDR3 nucleotides read TGTGCCAGCAGGATAACACTAAGCTCCTACGAGCAGTATTTC.

CDR3 sequence: CVGGEQYF. CDR3 DNA sequence: TGTGTCGGGGGCGAGCAGTACTTC. The chain is built from TRBV28 and TRBJ2-7, with D tentatively TRBD2 (6 bases). The CDR3 length is 8 residues. Germline V gene data show CDR1 as MDHEN and CDR2 as SYDVKM.

The V and J genes are TRBV7-8 and TRBJ2-1; unclear D gene. With 2 bases removed from V and 0 bases from J, the gap between germline ends came to 11 bases. Germline values: CDR1 SGHVS, CDR2 FQNEAQ. This CDR3 spans 16 amino acids. CDR3 in amino acids: CASSLRVVVSYNEQFF. CDR3 coding DNA: TGTGCCAGCAGCTTAAGAGTTGTGGTCTCCTACAATGAGCAGTTCTTC.

The rearrangement links TRBV3-1 (or the pseudogene TRBV3-2) to TRBJ2-3, with 13 bases fitting TRBD2. V lost 0 bases, J lost 3 bases, and 9 bases stayed unmatched. The CDR3 is 19 residues long. Germline CDR1 and CDR2: LGHDT and YNNKEL (reference sequence). CDR3 region: CASSQDRTSGGAKTDTQYF. Here the CDR3 DNA reads TGTGCCAGCAGCCAAGATAGAACTAGCGGGGGGGCTAAGACAGATACGCAGTATTTT.

This clone turned up a few times. This sequence joins TRBV5-1 and TRBJ1-3, with TRBD1 as a possible D gene (5 bases). From germline, CDR1 is SGHRS and CDR2 YFSETQ. V lost 1 base and J 2 bases, leaving 10 bases between the germline ends. This CDR3 region has 15 residues. This CDR3 is CASSLLAGTGNTIYF. CDR3 DNA sequence: TGCGCCAGCAGCTTGCTTGCAGGGACTGGAAACACCATATATTTT.

The DNA of the CDR3 is TGCGCCAGCAGCGCGGGACTGTACGAGCAGTACTTC. Translating gives CASSAGLYEQYF. The chain couples TRBV5-1 to TRBJ2-7; a possible D gene is TRBD2 (6 bases). The CDR3 has 12 amino acids. The V and J ends lost 4 bases and 4 bases respectively, with 9 bases between them. CDR1 and CDR2 from the germline V gene are SGHRS and YFSETQ. The complete variable domain, with remaining parts taken from reference TRBV5-1 and TRBJ2-7, reads KAGVTQTPRYLIKTRGQQVTLSCSPISGHRSVSWYQQTPGQGLQFLFEYFSETQRNKGNFPGRFSGRQFSNSRSEMNVSTLELGDSALYLCASSAGLYEQYFGPGTRLTVT.

The chain carries TRBV7-8 and TRBJ1-6; D gene unclear. CDR1 SGHVS and CDR2 FQNEAQ come from the germline V gene. Trimming removed 4 bases from V and 13 bases from J, with 17 bases in between. The CDR3 runs to 14 residues. CDR3 sequence (DNA): TGTGCCAGCAGCTCCAAAGAGGCTGTGACGCCCCTCCACTTT. Its protein product is CASSSKEAVTPLHF.

Only one count was recorded for this clone. V usage is TRBV6-5 and J usage is TRBJ2-1, with 8 bases identical to TRBD2. The CDR3 runs 14 residues. V lost 7 bases and J lost 6; bases outside the gene matches: 8. Germline CDR1 and CDR2: MNHEY and SVGAGI. CDR3 region: CASTAGGPGNEQFF. CDR3 DNA: TGTGCCAGCACCGCGGGGGGCCCAGGCAATGAGCAGTTCTTC.

V usage is TRBV5-6 and J usage is TRBJ1-5, with 7 bases fitting TRBD1. The germline V gene encodes CDR1 SGHDT and CDR2 YYEEEE. This CDR3 comprises 14 residues. V dropped 3 bases and J dropped 3; count of bases not matched to a gene: 3. CDR3 sequence: CASSSGQVNQPQHF. DNA of the CDR3: TGTGCCAGCAGCTCTGGACAGGTCAATCAGCCCCAGCATTTT. The complete variable domain, with remaining parts taken from reference TRBV5-6 and TRBJ1-5, reads DAGVTQSPTHLIKTRGQQVTLRCSPKSGHDTVSWYQQALGQGPQFIFQYYEEEERQRGNFPDRFSGHQFPNYSSELNVNALLLGDSALYLCASSSGQVNQPQHFGDGTRLSIL.

V usage is TRBV11-1 and J usage is TRBJ2-7; 7 bases map to TRBD1. The CDR3 length is 14 residues. With 5 bases clipped from V and 3 bases from J, the junction kept 7 bases outside the gene matches. The germline CDR1 and CDR2 sequences are SGHAT and FQDESV (reference sequence). The CDR3 bases are TGTGCCAGCAGCCCCTGGGGACAGAACTACGAGCAGTACTTC. This translates into CASSPWGQNYEQYF.

This clone was detected only once. The rearrangement uses TRBV3-1 (or the pseudogene TRBV3-2) and TRBJ1-2; 8 bases align to TRBD1. V dropped 4 bases and J dropped 2; count of bases not matched to a gene: 15. The CDR3 spans 18 residues. CDR1 and CDR2 from the germline V gene are LGHDT and YNNKEL (reference sequence). The CDR3, as DNA: TGTGCCAGCAGCCGATTGTTCACCGGGACAGGCGCGAACTATGGCTACACCTTC. It is translated as CASSRLFTGTGANYGYTF.

This chain joins TRBV24-1 and TRBJ1-2, with TRBD1 matching 9 bases. The germline V gene encodes CDR1 KGHDR and CDR2 SFDVKD. The V gene end was trimmed by 4 bases and the J gene end by 8 bases; junction bases not matched to a gene: 7. The CDR3 runs 14 residues. The CDR3 loop is CATSDRGQGNGYTF. The CDR3 DNA reads TGTGCCACCAGTGACCGTGGACAGGGGAACGGCTACACCTTC.

This clone showed up many times. The chain is built from TRBV28 and TRBJ1-3; TRBD1 is a possible D gene (6 bases). CDR1 is MDHEN, CDR2 SYDVKM, per germline. V lost 7 bases to trimming and J lost 3 bases, with 31 bases between them. CDR3 length: 20 residues. The CDR3 protein is CASTRSQGIGSFFDGNTIYF. CDR3 nucleotides: TGTGCCAGCACGCGTTCGCAGGGGATTGGGTCTTTCTTCGATGGAAACACCATATATTTT. Full variable domain (missing parts from reference TRBV28 and TRBJ1-3): DVKVTQSSRYLVKRTGEKVFLECVQDMDHENMFWYRQDPGLGLRLIYFSYDVKMKEKGDIPEGYSVSREKKERFSLILESASTNQTSMYLCASTRSQGIGSFFDGNTIYFGEGSWLTVV.

The CDR3 DNA follows: TGTGCCAGCAGCCAAGGACAGGGGGCTTCCAAAAACATTCAGTACTTC. Protein sequence: CASSQGQGASKNIQYF. The chain combines TRBV4-2 with TRBJ2-4, with 10 bases lining up with TRBD1. The CDR3 sequence is 16 residues long. Trimming removed 1 base from V and 2 bases from J; junction bases left unmatched: 2. In germline, CDR1 is LGHNA, CDR2 YNFKEQ.

This clone was picked up a small number of times. This chain joins TRBV20-1 and TRBJ1-1; a weak D match, TRBD1 (5 bases). Germline-derived CDR1 and CDR2 are DFQATT and SNEGSKA (reference sequence). There are 13 residues in the CDR3. V gave up 3 bases and J gave up 1 base, with 9 bases separating them. CDR3 DNA: TGCAGTGCTAGTCCGGGGGGGAACACTGAAGCTTTCTTT. Translating gives CSASPGGNTEAFF.

This clone was seen only once. V and J are TRBV28 and TRBJ1-5; no definite D call. Germline assignment: CDR1 MDHEN and CDR2 SYDVKM. The CDR3 runs to 12 residues. Trimming shortened V by 1 base and J by 10 bases, and 8 bases separated the two germline ends. The CDR3: CASSLSRSPQHF. In DNA form, the CDR3 reads TGTGCCAGCAGTTTATCCCGGTCCCCCCAGCATTTT.

CDR3 DNA: TGTGCCAGCAGCTCGCCGGGACACGGAAATGAAAAACTGTTTTTT. It codes for CASSSPGHGNEKLFF. The chain is built from TRBV28 and TRBJ1-4; D might be TRBD1 (6 bases). The V and J ends lost 6 bases and 5 bases respectively, with 16 bases between them. The CDR3 spans 15 residues. Germline V gene sequence: CDR1 MDHEN, CDR2 SYDVKM. The whole variable domain, filled in from reference TRBV28 and TRBJ1-4, reads DVKVTQSSRYLVKRTGEKVFLECVQDMDHENMFWYRQDPGLGLRLIYFSYDVKMKEKGDIPEGYSVSREKKERFSLILESASTNQTSMYLCASSSPGHGNEKLFFGSGTQLSVL.

The V call is TRBV28, the J call TRBJ2-2; 14 bases align to TRBD2. Germline trimming cut 4 bases from V and 1 base from J; bases unmatched to any gene: 8. The CDR3 is 19 residues long. Germline lookup yields CDR1 MDHEN and CDR2 SYDVKM. The CDR3 spells CASSSGGLAGAGNTGELFF. DNA of the CDR3: TGTGCCAGCAGTTCCGGGGGACTAGCGGGGGCCGGGAACACCGGGGAGCTGTTTTTT.

The chain recombines TRBV6-5 with TRBJ2-7; D is ambiguous. The V end lost 2 bases, the J end lost 7 bases, and 9 bases lay between the germline ends. This CDR3 contains 12 residues. Germline V lookup: CDR1 MNHEY, CDR2 SVGAGI. The CDR3 coding sequence is TGTGCCAGCAGTTACGCATCGAGGGAGCAGTACTTC. It specifies CASSYASREQYF.

The rearrangement joins TRBV2 to TRBJ2-3, with 12 bases identical to TRBD2. This CDR3 comprises 17 residues. Per germline, CDR1 SNHLY and CDR2 FYNNEI. V lost 4 bases to trimming and J lost 0 bases; unmatched junction nucleotides: 5. The CDR3 loop reads CASSGGLAGPSTDTQYF. The CDR3 DNA is TGTGCCAGCAGTGGCGGACTAGCGGGGCCTAGCACAGATACGCAGTATTTT.

V gene TRBV27 combines with J gene TRBJ1-5, with 7 bases fitting TRBD1. V shed 7 bases and J 0 bases; nucleotides not matched to a gene: 6. Germline CDR1 and CDR2: MNHEY and SMNVEV (reference sequence). This CDR3 region has 15 residues. The CDR3, as DNA: TGTGCCAGCAAGCCAGGGGGTGGTAGCAATCAGCCCCAGCATTTT. Translation: CASKPGGGSNQPQHF.

A remark on this clone: An end of the junction differs from the germline gene, which may be a read error. This chain uses TRBV6-5 with TRBJ1-2; tentatively, D is TRBD1 (5 bases). This CDR3 comprises 14 residues. In germline, CDR1 is MNHEY, CDR2 SVGAGI. The CDR3 nucleotides read TGTGCCAGCAGTGACTCCCGGGGGTTCTATGGCTACACCTTC. This codes for CASSDSRGFYGYTF.

This chain links TRBV27 with TRBJ1-5; weak D call: TRBD1 (6 bases). Germline CDR1 reads MNHEY; CDR2 reads SMNVEV (reference sequence). This CDR3 is built from 18 residues. V lost 2 bases, J lost 0 bases, and 17 bases lay in between. In nucleotides, the CDR3 is TGTGCCAGCAGTTTAGGGTATCGGGCAGGGGCTAGCAATCAGCCCCAGCATTTT. Translated: CASSLGYRAGASNQPQHF.